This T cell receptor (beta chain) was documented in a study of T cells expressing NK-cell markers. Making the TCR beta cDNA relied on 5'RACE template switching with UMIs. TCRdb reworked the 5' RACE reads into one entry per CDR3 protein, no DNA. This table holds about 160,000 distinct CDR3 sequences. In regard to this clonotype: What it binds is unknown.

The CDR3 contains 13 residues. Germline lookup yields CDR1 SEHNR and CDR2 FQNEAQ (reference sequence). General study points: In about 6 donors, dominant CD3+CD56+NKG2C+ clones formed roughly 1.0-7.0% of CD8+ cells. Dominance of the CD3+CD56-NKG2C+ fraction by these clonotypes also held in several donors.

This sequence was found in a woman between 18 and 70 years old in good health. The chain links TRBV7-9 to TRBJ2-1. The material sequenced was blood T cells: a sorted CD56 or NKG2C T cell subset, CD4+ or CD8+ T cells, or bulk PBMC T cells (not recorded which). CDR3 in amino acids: CASSFAVTNEQFF. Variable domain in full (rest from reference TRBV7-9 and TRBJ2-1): DTGVSQNPRHKITKRGQNVTFRCDPISEHNRLYWYRQTLGQGPEFLTYFQNEAQLEKSRLLSDRFSAERPKGSFSTLEIQRTEQGDSAMYLCASSFAVTNEQFFGPGTRLTVL.